The entry below describes one TCR beta chain. Its antigen is unknown. These data belong to a study of Graves' ophthalmopathy and Graves' hyperthyroidism. V was cut by 5 bases and J by 6 bases, with 22 bases left in between. Per germline, CDR1 SGHTA and CDR2 FQGTGA. This CDR3 contains 17 residues. Transcripts of RNA were the source for amplifying TCR beta CDR3 regions. Amplification began with first-round RT-PCR using HTBI primers, then second-round multiplex PCR was performed. TCRdb redid the calling of the multiplex PCR reads with MiXCR, one entry per CDR3 protein. The table has roughly 700,000 distinct CDR3 sequences, roughly two fifths seen once; the top ten hold 44%. For donors with ophthalmopathy, the disease showed moderate-to-severe activity, reached CAS ≥3 and NOSPECS ≥4, and had lasted under 3 months. Lactation, pregnancy, uncontrolled infections and other autoimmune diseases were all grounds for excluding patients. Physicians reached a diagnosis by relying on clinical symptoms, serum thyroxine, TRAb, thyroid ultrasound and orbital computed tomography.

Study outcomes and limitations: Discrimination between ophthalmopathy and stable hyperthyroidism by a 13-signature model showed approximately 89% sensitivity and less than 84% specificity.

The TCR sequence derives from an adult man with Graves' ophthalmopathy. The gene calls are TRBV7-3 and TRBJ2-2; tentative D call: TRBD2 (5 bases). Sequenced material: peripheral blood. In DNA form, the CDR3 reads TGTGCCAGCAGCCAATATGGCGGGCATCGAAGGGCCGGGGAGCTGTTTTTT. Translated, it gives CASSQYGGHRRAGELFF.